A single sample gave rise to the 20 T cell receptor beta chains below, sequenced in a study of vaccination effects on CD4 cells after COVID-19. Generated by immunoSEQ multiplex PCR, the TCRdb table keeps only in-frame clones and is missing some. The data hold under 85,000 clones, with 60% to 80% observed a single time. CD4+ T cells specific for antigen were expanded with viral peptide pools by the ViraFEST assay before sequencing. When more than 9 days of culture had elapsed, CD4+ T cells were isolated. Each person got two doses of an mRNA SARS-CoV-2 vaccine, BNT162b2 or mRNA-1273. Their target antigens are unknown. The source was CD4+ T cells from PBMCs cultured with HCoV-OC43 spike peptides, collected after COVID-19 vaccination. Documented subset: HCoV-OC43 spike overlapping peptide pool stimulation. The origin of the receptors is a human donor who received a COVID-19 vaccine.

The chain has TRBV4-1 and TRBJ1-4, with D maybe TRBD1 (5 bases). Germline V gene sequence: CDR1 MGHRA, CDR2 YSYEKL. The V end lost 4 bases, the J end lost 7 bases, and 16 bases lay between the germline ends. The CDR3 totals 15 residues. CDR3 nucleotide sequence: TGCGCCAGCAGCCCCGGCCGGGCAGGGAGTGAAAAACTGTTTTTT. Protein product: CASSPGRAGSEKLFF.

The genes are TRBV9 and TRBJ1-4, with a possible D match to TRBD1 (5 bases). The CDR3 is 14 amino acids. V was shortened by 7 bases and J by 6 bases, with 16 bases between the two germline ends. In germline, CDR1 is SGDLS, CDR2 YYNGEE. This CDR3 is CASARGGSDEKLFF. CDR3 nucleotides: TGTGCCAGCGCCCGTGGGGGGAGTGATGAAAAACTGTTTTTT.

The gene calls are TRBV6-1 and TRBJ1-2, with a weak D call TRBD1 (6 bases). The length of the CDR3 is 15 residues. Trimming pared 1 base from V and 5 bases from J, leaving 14 bases between. Germline CDR1 and CDR2: MNHNS and SASEGT. The CDR3: CASSEVGTTTYGYTF. In DNA, the CDR3 is TGTGCCAGCAGTGAAGTCGGGACAACTACTTATGGCTACACCTTC.

Only a few counts were recorded for this clone. The gene calls are TRBV5-5 and TRBJ1-3; D gene uncertain. Looked up from germline, CDR1 is SGHKS and CDR2 is YYEKEE (reference sequence). With 4 bases removed from V and 4 bases from J, the gap between germline ends came to 15 bases. There are 15 residues in the CDR3. CDR3 amino acids: CASSRALSGGNTIYF. The CDR3 bases are TGTGCCAGCAGCCGGGCCCTTTCGGGAGGAAACACCATATATTTT.

The gene calls are TRBV6-4 and TRBJ1-2; D is perhaps TRBD1 (6 bases). The length of the CDR3 is 15 residues. Germline V gene lookup returns CDR1 MRHNA and CDR2 SNTAGT. Trimming stripped 6 bases from V and 4 bases from J, with 18 bases between. This chain's CDR3 is CASSQHGGASYGYTF. The CDR3 DNA follows: TGTGCCAGCAGCCAACACGGGGGCGCGAGCTATGGCTACACCTTC.

The chain carries TRBV19 and TRBJ1-3; D not resolved. Trimming stripped 6 bases from V and 2 bases from J, with 8 bases between. The CDR3 length is 13 residues. Germline CDR1 is LNHDA and CDR2 is SQIVND (reference sequence). The CDR3 DNA sequence: TGTGCCAGTAGATATTCTCCTGGAAACACCATATATTTT. This codes for CASRYSPGNTIYF.

This chain uses TRBV2 with TRBJ2-7; TRBD1 is a possible D gene (6 bases). The CDR3 runs 15 residues. Germline lookup yields CDR1 SNHLY and CDR2 FYNNEI. V was shortened by 6 bases and J by 6 bases, with 21 bases between the two germline ends. In DNA, the CDR3 is TGTGCCAGCAGAGGAAGACAGGCTGGATTCGGCGAGCAGTACGTC. Its protein product is CASRGRQAGFGEQYV.

V is TRBV4-2 and J is TRBJ1-2; D gene uncertain. The CDR3 extends over 12 amino acids. CDR1 is LGHNA, CDR2 YNFKEQ, per germline. Trimming removed 10 bases at V and 8 bases at J, with 17 bases between. DNA for the CDR3: TGTGCCACCAGAGACGATTTGAACGGCTACACCTTC. Its protein product is CATRDDLNGYTF.

The rearrangement joins TRBV4-2 to TRBJ2-1; D unresolved. Trimming took off 5 bases at V and 2 bases at J, with 10 bases between the two ends. The CDR3 is 14 residues long. CDR1 is LGHNA and CDR2 is YNFKEQ in the germline V gene. The CDR3 sequence is CASSDPRTYNEQFF. The CDR3 DNA follows: TGTGCCAGCAGCGACCCGAGAACCTACAATGAGCAGTTCTTC.

As to this clone: A much bigger clone sits one base away, suggesting this may be a read error. J is TRBJ1-2 and V is TRBV7-2, with D unresolved. V was pared by 3 bases and J by 4 bases, with 6 bases between. Germline V gene data show CDR1 as SGHTA and CDR2 as FQGNSA. CDR3 length: 12 residues. The CDR3 spells CASSFGAYGYTF. The CDR3 DNA reads as TGTGCCAGCAGCTTCGGCGCCTATGGCTACACCTTC.

The chain has TRBV19 and TRBJ1-2, with D possibly being TRBD1 (6 bases). The CDR3 is 14 amino acids. The V and J ends lost 7 bases and 6 bases respectively, with 18 bases between them. Looked up from germline, CDR1 is LNHDA and CDR2 is SQIVND (reference sequence). The CDR3 region is CASMGGHYLNGYTF. The CDR3 DNA reads as TGTGCCAGTATGGGGGGACACTACTTAAATGGCTACACCTTC.

J is TRBJ2-7 and V is TRBV7-8; 12 nucleotides match TRBD1. The V and J ends lost 1 base and 5 bases, in that order; junction bases with no gene match: 9. The CDR3 covers 17 residues. The germline CDR1 and CDR2 sequences are SGHVS and FQNEAQ. The CDR3 sequence: CASSLGRPGQGAHEQYV. The CDR3 bases are TGTGCCAGCAGCTTAGGGAGACCGGGACAGGGGGCCCACGAGCAGTACGTC.

The V and J genes are TRBV29-1 and TRBJ1-5; D possibly corresponds to TRBD1 (5 bases). Germline loops: CDR1 SQVTM, CDR2 ANQGSEA. With 4 bases removed from V and 0 bases from J, the gap between germline ends came to 16 bases. The CDR3 is made up of 16 amino acids. The CDR3 here is CSVVLGGIGSNQPQHF. CDR3 sequence (DNA): TGCAGCGTTGTTCTGGGGGGGATCGGTAGCAATCAGCCCCAGCATTTT.

This clone showed up just once. The rearrangement links TRBV5-1 to TRBJ2-5; 7 bases map to TRBD1. Trimming cost V 2 bases and J 4 bases; bases outside gene matches: 5. This CDR3 is 14 amino acids long. Germline CDR1 is SGHRS and CDR2 is YFSETQ. CDR3 in DNA: TGCGCCAGCAGCTTCACAGGGGACGGAGAGACCCAGTACTTC. Amino acids: CASSFTGDGETQYF.

This sequence joins TRBV14 and TRBJ2-5; D is unclear. The CDR3 has 17 amino acids. V shed 1 base and J shed 5 bases, with 20 bases lying between them. Germline CDR1 reads SGHDN; CDR2 reads FVKESK. CDR3 bases: TGTGCCAGCAGCCAAGCGAGTCTCCTATATCCGGAGGAGACCCAGTACTTC. It encodes CASSQASLLYPEETQYF.

J is TRBJ1-3 and V is TRBV7-9; possible D gene TRBD1, 5 bases. Trimming pared 5 bases from V and 0 bases from J, leaving 8 bases between. Germline CDR1 and CDR2: SEHNR and FQNEAQ (reference sequence). This CDR3 spans 14 amino acids. The CDR3 protein is CASSRGDSGNTIYF. As DNA, the CDR3 is TGTGCCAGCAGCAGGGGAGACTCTGGAAACACCATATATTTT. Full variable domain (missing parts from reference TRBV7-9 and TRBJ1-3): DTGVSQNPRHKITKRGQNVTFRCDPISEHNRLYWYRQTLGQGPEFLTYFQNEAQLEKSRLLSDRFSAERPKGSFSTLEIQRTEQGDSAMYLCASSRGDSGNTIYFGEGSWLTVV.

This clone has a single count. CDR3 loop: CASSTRGFFEKLFF. The CDR3, as DNA: TGTGCCAGTAGCACCAGGGGGTTTTTCGAAAAACTGTTTTTT. The V call is TRBV19, the J call TRBJ1-4; the match to TRBD1 covers 7 bases. The CDR3 covers 14 residues. Germline loops: CDR1 LNHDA, CDR2 SQIVND (reference sequence). J lost 8 bases, V lost 6 bases, and 9 bases had no gene match. The variable domain in full, with the rest retrieved from reference TRBV19 and TRBJ1-4, is DGGITQSPKYLFRKEGQNVTLSCEQNLNHDAMYWYRQDPGQGLRLIYYSQIVNDFQKGDIAEGYSVSREKKESFPLTVTSAQKNPTAFYLCASSTRGFFEKLFFGSGTQLSVL.

The CDR3 protein is CASTTRLNTEAFF. CDR3 coding DNA: TGTGCCAGCACGACGCGGCTGAACACTGAAGCTTTCTTT. This chain links TRBV5-8 with TRBJ1-1; no firm D call. CDR3 length: 13 amino acids. V lost 6 bases to trimming and J lost 0 bases, with 9 bases between them. Germline V gene lookup returns CDR1 SGHTS and CDR2 YDEGEE. The variable domain in full, with the rest retrieved from reference TRBV5-8 and TRBJ1-1, is EAGVTQSPTHLIKTRGQQATLRCSPISGHTSVYWYQQALGLGLQFLLWYDEGEERNRGNFPPRFSGRQFPNYSSELNVNALELEDSALYLCASTTRLNTEAFFGQGTRLTVV.

The chain employs TRBV21-1 and TRBJ2-7; the table's D call, TRBD2, was not checked against the DNA. TRBV21-1 is noted as a pseudogene. The CDR3 runs 14 residues. Here the CDR3 DNA reads TGTGCCAGCAGCAAAGTCGGCCTAGCCGTCGAGCAGTACGTC. Protein sequence: CASSKVGLAVEQYV.

This chain connects TRBV6-5 to TRBJ2-7; 8 bases line up with TRBD2. The V gene's germline CDR1 is MNHEY and CDR2 SVGAGI. The junction had 9 bases not matched to a gene; V was cut back by 5 bases and J by 3 bases. The CDR3 spans 15 residues. In nucleotides, the CDR3 is TGTGCCAGCAGTAAGGGACTAGAGAGTAGCTACGAGCAGTACGTC. It codes for CASSKGLESSYEQYV.